The present T cell receptor (beta chain) was sequenced within a study of blood T cells in healthy people across ages. A word on this clonotype: The antigen is undetermined.

Notes on the study in general: Naive CD4+ cells and diversity were both higher in long-lived donors than in aged donors.

A second PCR of about 7 to 11 cycles used a sample-barcoded 5' primer and a J-beta primer mix. Each CDR3 protein is one row after TCRdb ran MiXCR on the 5' RACE reads. Of about 730,000 distinct CDR3 sequences detected, more than 40% appear once; the ten largest clones hold roughly 20%. V shed 6 bases and J shed 0 bases, with 10 bases lying between them. The CDR3 extends over 14 amino acids. In germline, CDR1 is ENHRY, CDR2 SYGVKD. This chain links TRBV10-3 with TRBJ2-3; the D gene is possibly TRBD2 (6 bases). Sequencing was carried out using blood. The sequence was obtained from an older woman in good health. For the CDR3, the DNA is TGTGCCATCAGGACTAGTGAGAGCACAGATACGCAGTATTTT. Encoded protein: CAIRTSESTDTQYF.